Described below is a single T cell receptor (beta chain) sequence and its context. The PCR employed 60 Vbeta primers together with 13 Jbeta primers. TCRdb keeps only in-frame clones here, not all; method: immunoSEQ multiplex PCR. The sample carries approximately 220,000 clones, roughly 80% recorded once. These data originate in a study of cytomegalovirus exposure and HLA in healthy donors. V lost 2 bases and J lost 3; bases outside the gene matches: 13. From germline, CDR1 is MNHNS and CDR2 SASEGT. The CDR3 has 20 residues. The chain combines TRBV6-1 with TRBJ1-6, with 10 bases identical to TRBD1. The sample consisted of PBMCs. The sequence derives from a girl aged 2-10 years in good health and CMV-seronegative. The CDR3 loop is CASSEILGQGRRGYNSPLHF. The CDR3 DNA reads TGTGCCAGCAGTGAAATATTGGGACAGGGGAGGAGAGGCTATAATTCACCCCTCCACTTT.